A selection of T cell receptor beta chains follows, all from one sample in a study of blood T cell repertoires in COVID-19. Sequenced by immunoSEQ multiplex PCR; TCRdb stores in-frame clones only, minus some. The sample shows 150,000 to 190,000 clones, about four fifths of them seen only once. The sample comprised peripheral blood. These receptors were obtained from a woman of 80 years or more with acute or convalescent COVID-19. CDR3s include the opening cysteine and the closing phenylalanine or tryptophan. The order of the fields is clone size, V gene, D gene, J gene, CDR3 DNA, CDR3 protein. A D gene is named only where the DNA matches it firmly. Clone sizes are given selectively: once, few, many, or a class where the clone is expanded.

.	TRBV9	.	TRBJ2-7	TGTGCCAGCAGCGAGCATCTGGGTAGCTCCGAGCAGTACTTC	CASSEHLGSSEQYF
.	TRBV7-9	.	TRBJ1-1	TGTGCCAGCACCCCAACAGGGCGTGGTGAAGCTTTCTTT	CASTPTGRGEAFF
.	TRBV2	.	TRBJ1-4	TGTGCCAGCACCCAGGGCAGCGCAGGTGAAAAACTGTTTTTT	CASTQGSAGEKLFF
.	TRBV5-1	.	TRBJ1-6	TGCGCCAGCAGCTTGGCCCCGGAGGATTCACCCCTCCACTTT	CASSLAPEDSPLHF
.	TRBV9	.	TRBJ1-2	TGTGCCAGCAGCTTGACGGCCAGGGGCTACACCTTC	CASSLTARGYTF
.	TRBV29-1	TRBD1	TRBJ1-4	TGCAGCGTTGAAGATCTGCGAGGGGGCGGTGAAAAACTGTTTTTT	CSVEDLRGGGEKLFF
.	TRBV5-8	.	TRBJ1-5	TGTGCCAGCAGCTTGTTTCAGGGGTTCCAGCCCCAGCATTTT	CASSLFQGFQPQHF
few	TRBV30	.	TRBJ1-1	TGTGCCTGGAAGGAGGGACTGACGAACACTGAAGCTTTCTTT	CAWKEGLTNTEAFF
.	TRBV25-1	.	TRBJ1-2	TGTGCCAGCAGTGAATTTGAGGGCAGTGGAAGTACCAATGGCTACACCTTC	CASSEFEGSGSTNGYTF
.	TRBV7-9	.	TRBJ2-5	TGTGCCAGCAGCTTCGGACTCCAAGAGACCCAGTACTTC	CASSFGLQETQYF
.	TRBV18	TRBD1	TRBJ1-4	TGTGCCAGCTCATCACCCGGGACAGGGGATGAAAAACTGTTTTTT	CASSSPGTGDEKLFF